The 28 T cell receptor beta chains given below trace back to one sample, sequenced in a study of T-cell reconstitution after alpha-beta-depleted transplantation in children. Construction of the TCRbeta library involved unique molecular identifiers. TCRdb recomputed calls from the PCR reads with MiXCR, one row per CDR3 protein. Among about 350,000 distinct CDR3 sequences listed, roughly 16% were seen once. This specimen was PBMCs, mostly from graft donor cells, taken 360 days after TCRalphabeta/CD19-depleted stem cell transplant. The receptors were sampled from a male patient aged 2-10 years who had a stem cell transplant for acute lymphoblastic leukemia, so the T cells may come from the graft donor.

The chain combines TRBV9 with TRBJ1-5; 7 bases line up with TRBD1. The CDR3 covers 15 residues. In germline, CDR1 is SGDLS, CDR2 YYNGEE. V shed 0 bases and J 8 bases; nucleotides not matched to a gene: 8. The CDR3 DNA reads TGTGCCAGCAGCGTAGCAGGGGGTTTTTCGGAGCCCCAGCATTTT. This translates into CASSVAGGFSEPQHF.

V and J are TRBV12-3 or TRBV12-4 and TRBJ2-4; TRBD2 is a possible D gene (5 bases). The CDR3 length is 16 residues. V was shortened by 1 base and J by 0 bases, with 10 bases between the two germline ends. The CDR3 DNA reads TGTGCCAGCAGTTTAGGAGGGATGGGAGCCAAAAACATTCAGTACTTC. Translating it yields CASSLGGMGAKNIQYF.

This clonotype was observed many times. The chain has TRBV2 and TRBJ2-3, with TRBD2 matching over 10 bases. The length of the CDR3 is 15 residues. V shed 7 bases, J shed 4 bases, and the junction held 8 bases outside the gene matches. The germline V gene encodes CDR1 SNHLY and CDR2 FYNNEI. The CDR3 bases are TGTGCCAGCACGGTTGGGCTAGCGGGAGCAGATACGCAGTATTTT. This translates into CASTVGLAGADTQYF. Looking up the rest from reference TRBV2 and TRBJ2-3 gives the full variable domain: EPEVTQTPSHQVTQMGQEVILRCVPISNHLYFYWYRQILGQKVEFLVSFYNNEISEKSEIFDDQFSVERPDGSNFTLKIRSTKLEDSAMYFCASTVGLAGADTQYFGPGTRLTVL.

This clonotype showed up many times. The chain couples TRBV21-1 to TRBJ2-7; the table calls TRBD2, which could not be checked here. TRBV21-1 is given as a pseudogene. This CDR3 has 16 residues. Written as DNA, the CDR3 is TGTGCCAGCAGCAAGGGAAGTGTTAGCGGGAGTGGCGAGCAGTACTTC. It specifies CASSKGSVSGSGEQYF.

A remark on this clonotype: The germline gene is not matched at one end of the junction; a read error may be the cause. The chain recombines TRBV18 with TRBJ2-3, with 12 nucleotides matching TRBD2. CDR3 length: 16 residues. Per the germline V gene, CDR1 is KGHSH and CDR2 is LQKENI. CDR3 amino acids: CASAPGTSGYTDTQYF. The CDR3 region has the DNA TGTGCCAGCGCACCCGGGACTAGCGGGTACACAGATACGCAGTATTTT.

Only a few counts were recorded for this clonotype. V is TRBV12-3 or TRBV12-4 and J is TRBJ2-1; D may be TRBD2 (5 bases). Trimming shortened V by 7 bases and J by 3 bases, and 10 bases separated the two germline ends. This CDR3 contains 13 residues. The CDR3 loop reads CASKESGYNEQFF. In nucleotides, the CDR3 is TGTGCCAGCAAAGAGAGCGGCTACAATGAGCAGTTCTTC.

This clonotype was recorded at least ten times. The chain employs TRBV12-3 or TRBV12-4 and TRBJ2-5, with D perhaps TRBD1 or TRBD2 (5 bases each). The CDR3 totals 15 residues. Trimming shortened V by 5 bases and J by 5 bases, and 18 bases separated the two germline ends. Here the CDR3 DNA reads TGTGCCAGCAGTCCGGAAGGATGGGGGTGGGAGACCCAGTACTTC. Translating it yields CASSPEGWGWETQYF.

In its sample, this clonotype was seen a few times. The chain joins TRBV7-9 to TRBJ2-7, with a tentative D call TRBD2 (6 bases). The CDR3 has 16 residues. Trimming took off 5 bases at V and 0 bases at J, with 17 bases between the two ends. Germline V CDR1 and CDR2: SEHNR, FQNEAQ (reference sequence). This CDR3 reads CASSPGPGLSSYEQYF. CDR3 bases: TGTGCCAGCAGCCCCGGACCGGGACTCTCCTCCTACGAGCAGTACTTC.

A few counts support this clonotype. The V and J genes are TRBV20-1 and TRBJ2-3; TRBD1 agrees at 10 bases. The CDR3 covers 15 residues. J was trimmed by 1 base and V by 1 base; bases with no gene match: 2. Germline V gene data show CDR1 as DFQATT and CDR2 as SNEGSKA (reference sequence). The CDR3 loop reads CSARGGTGGTDTQYF. The CDR3 bases are TGCAGTGCTAGAGGCGGGACAGGGGGCACAGATACGCAGTATTTT.

This clonotype has just a few counts. The rearrangement joins TRBV10-3 to TRBJ2-1; 16 nucleotides line up with TRBD2. Trimming at V came to 6 bases and at J to 4 bases, leaving 9 bases not matched to a gene. Germline V CDR1 and CDR2: ENHRY, SYGVKD. CDR3 size: 18 residues. CDR3 DNA sequence: TGTGCCATCAGGGCCGGGACTAGCGGGAGGGAGGGGTACAATGAGCAGTTCTTC. Protein sequence: CAIRAGTSGREGYNEQFF.

The chain is built from TRBV29-1 and TRBJ2-5; D possibly corresponds to TRBD2 (6 bases). Trimming pared 6 bases from V and 7 bases from J, leaving 21 bases between. This CDR3 spans 14 amino acids. Germline V lookup: CDR1 SQVTM, CDR2 ANQGSEA. The CDR3 DNA reads TGCAGCGTGGAGCGGGCCGGGTCAACAGCGACCCAGTACTTC. Translating gives CSVERAGSTATQYF.

This clonotype was seen ten or more times. V gene TRBV12-3 or TRBV12-4 combines with J gene TRBJ2-7; a weak D match, TRBD2 (6 bases). V was cut by 5 bases and J by 6 bases, with 20 bases left in between. The CDR3 consists of 15 residues. The CDR3 is CASSQTSFRWGEQYF. CDR3 in DNA: TGTGCCAGCAGTCAAACTAGCTTCAGGTGGGGCGAGCAGTACTTC.

With respect to this clonotype: A much larger clonotype is one base distant, so this may be a read error. Since the CDR3 does not end with the conserved phenylalanine or tryptophan, this likely comes from a read error. The gene calls are TRBV20-1 and TRBJ1-5; tentative D call: TRBD1 (5 bases). Trimming took off 6 bases at V and 1 base at J, with 13 bases between the two ends. Germline V gives CDR1 DFQATT, CDR2 SNEGSKA (reference sequence). This CDR3 comprises 14 residues. The CDR3 DNA follows: TGCAGTGCCTGGTCAGGGTGGAGCAATCAGCCCCAGCATTAT. Amino acid sequence: CSAWSGWSNQPQHY.

In this sample, this clonotype turned up a few times. The genes are TRBV4-3 and TRBJ2-5; unclear D gene. The length of the CDR3 is 14 residues. Trimming removed 5 bases at V and 5 bases at J, with 15 bases between. Per germline, CDR1 LGHNA and CDR2 YSLEER. CDR3 bases: TGCGCCAGCAGCGCATTGTTGGGTGCGGAGACCCAGTACTTC. Protein: CASSALLGAETQYF.

This clonotype was seen only a few times. The chain joins TRBV12-3 or TRBV12-4 to TRBJ1-5; possible D gene TRBD1, 5 bases. The CDR3 consists of 15 residues. Trimming stripped 4 bases from V and 2 bases from J, with 12 bases between. The CDR3, as DNA: TGTGCCAGCAGTTCCAGGGCTGGGGGCAATCAGCCCCAGCATTTT. Its protein product is CASSSRAGGNQPQHF.

The chain carries TRBV4-1 and TRBJ1-6; no reliable D call. V lost 5 bases and J 3 bases, leaving 23 bases between the germline ends. The CDR3 is 19 residues long. CDR1 is MGHRA and CDR2 is YSYEKL in the germline V gene. CDR3 sequence: CASSILAPSYEIYNSPLHF. CDR3 DNA: TGCGCCAGCAGCATACTCGCCCCATCATACGAGATCTATAATTCACCCCTCCACTTT.

This clonotype has only a few counts. V is TRBV7-9 and J is TRBJ1-3; D gene uncertain. The CDR3 has 15 residues. CDR1 is SEHNR and CDR2 is FQNEAQ in the germline V gene (reference sequence). The V end was cut by 2 bases, the J end by 4 bases, with 12 bases between. The CDR3 DNA reads as TGTGCCAGCAGCTTATGGATTGGAACGGGAAACACCATATATTTT. It is translated as CASSLWIGTGNTIYF. The variable domain in full, completed from reference TRBV7-9 and TRBJ1-3, reads DTGVSQNPRHKITKRGQNVTFRCDPISEHNRLYWYRQTLGQGPEFLTYFQNEAQLEKSRLLSDRFSAERPKGSFSTLEIQRTEQGDSAMYLCASSLWIGTGNTIYFGEGSWLTVV.

This clonotype has only a few counts. This rearrangement joins TRBV2 to TRBJ2-7; D not certain. Trimming pared 4 bases from V and 2 bases from J, leaving 9 bases between. CDR1 and CDR2 (germline): SNHLY, FYNNEI. CDR3 length: 13 amino acids. The CDR3 is CASSVVAAYEQYF. In nucleotides, the CDR3 is TGTGCCAGCAGTGTCGTGGCGGCCTACGAGCAGTACTTC.

This clonotype was counted ten times or more. The V gene is TRBV28, the J gene TRBJ2-7; tentatively, D is TRBD1 or TRBD2 (5 bases each). With 10 bases removed from V and 2 bases from J, the gap between germline ends came to 18 bases. CDR3 length equals 14 residues. Germline lookup yields CDR1 MDHEN and CDR2 SYDVKM. DNA for the CDR3: TGTGCCACCCTATCCGGGACCCCACCCTACGAGCAGTACTTC. Translation gives CATLSGTPPYEQYF.

This clonotype occurred many times. This chain joins TRBV12-3 or TRBV12-4 and TRBJ2-1; no clear D gene. The CDR3 contains 13 residues. The V end was cut by 3 bases, the J end by 2 bases, with 5 bases between. CDR3 bases: TGTGCCAGCAGTTTTCGGACCTACAATGAGCAGTTCTTC. Its protein is CASSFRTYNEQFF.

The sample holds many counts of this clonotype. J is TRBJ2-7 and V is TRBV7-9, with TRBD1 as a possible D gene (6 bases). Looked up from germline, CDR1 is SEHNR and CDR2 is FQNEAQ (reference sequence). This CDR3 comprises 13 residues. Trimming removed 4 bases from V and 12 bases from J, with 19 bases in between. CDR3 loop: CASSSPGQDIRYF. In DNA, the CDR3 is TGTGCCAGCAGCTCACCGGGACAAGACATTCGGTACTTC.

The sample holds many counts of this clonotype. The gene calls are TRBV21-1 and TRBJ2-3. TRBV21-1 is termed a pseudogene. The CDR3 runs 15 residues. The CDR3 reads CASSKGVLERDTQYF. Here the CDR3 DNA reads TGTGCCAGCAGCAAAGGGGTCCTGGAGAGAGATACGCAGTATTTT.

The chain has TRBV4-3 and TRBJ2-7; no clear D. This CDR3 is built from 14 residues. Trimming took off 0 bases at V and 3 bases at J, with 9 bases between the two ends. Germline CDR1 reads LGHNA; CDR2 reads YSLEER. For the CDR3, the DNA is TGCGCCAGCAGCCAAGATGGAAGGGACTACGAGCAGTACTTC. As protein: CASSQDGRDYEQYF.

This clonotype occurred a few times. This sequence joins TRBV29-1 and TRBJ2-1, with D possibly matching TRBD1 (5 bases). The length of the CDR3 is 14 residues. V lost 1 base and J lost 9, with 16 bases in between. Germline CDR1 is SQVTM and CDR2 is ANQGSEA. CDR3 nucleotides: TGCAGCGTTGAAGGTATTCCAGGGAAGCGTGAGCAGTTCTTC. It codes for CSVEGIPGKREQFF.

This clonotype was seen more than once but under ten times. The rearrangement joins TRBV4-3 to TRBJ2-7; tentatively, D is TRBD1 (6 bases). Germline CDR1 LGHNA, CDR2 YSLEER. V was clipped by 10 bases and J by 0 bases, with 16 bases between them. This CDR3 spans 14 amino acids. The CDR3 reads CANQFGQPSYEQYF. CDR3 nucleotide sequence: TGCGCCAACCAGTTCGGACAGCCCTCCTACGAGCAGTACTTC.

V is TRBV4-3 and J is TRBJ2-5, with a weak D call TRBD1 (6 bases). Trimming pared 0 bases from V and 2 bases from J, leaving 10 bases between. The CDR3 is 15 residues long. Germline CDR1 LGHNA, CDR2 YSLEER. The CDR3 protein is CASSQDRGLQETQYF. CDR3 bases: TGCGCCAGCAGCCAAGATAGGGGGTTACAAGAGACCCAGTACTTC.

This clonotype turned up a few times. The rearrangement links TRBV6-2 or TRBV6-3 to TRBJ2-7, with TRBD2 identical over 9 bases. CDR1 MNHEY and CDR2 SVGEGT come from the germline V gene. The CDR3 has 17 amino acids. The junction had 10 bases not matched to a gene; V was cut back by 4 bases and J by 0 bases. CDR3: CASSSLTSGTLSYEQYF. DNA for the CDR3: TGTGCCAGCAGTTCCCTGACTAGCGGAACCCTCTCCTACGAGCAGTACTTC.

This clonotype was detected only a few times. The chain uses TRBV20-1 and TRBJ2-1; D is uncertain. Trimming took 3 bases from V and 2 from J, leaving 8 bases between them. The CDR3 is 13 residues long. Germline loops: CDR1 DFQATT, CDR2 SNEGSKA (reference sequence). In DNA form, the CDR3 reads TGCAGTGCTAGTCGCCCGACCTACAATGAGCAGTTCTTC. This sequence encodes CSASRPTYNEQFF.